The next 26 T cell receptor beta chains were all read from a single sample in a study of blood T cell repertoires in COVID-19. Here immunoSEQ multiplex PCR was the method, and the copy in TCRdb shows in-frame clones only, minus some. The sample yields about 140,000 clones, 75% to 80% seen once. Sequenced sample: PBMCs or T cells enriched from blood (not recorded which). The receptors were gathered from a woman in her fifties or sixties who had recovered from COVID-19.

The chain couples TRBV10-3 to TRBJ2-7; TRBD2 aligns across 10 bases. Germline values: CDR1 ENHRY, CDR2 SYGVKD. After removal of 3 bases from V and 2 bases from J, the junction contained 1 base not matched to a gene. This CDR3 is 14 amino acids long. DNA of the CDR3: TGTGCCATCAGTGATACTAGCGGGACCTACGAGCAGTACTTC. It codes for CAISDTSGTYEQYF.

The chain couples TRBV7-2 to TRBJ2-3, with D perhaps matching TRBD2 (5 bases). This CDR3 has 16 amino acids. The germline V and J ends were trimmed by 2 bases and 2 bases, with 14 bases remaining between them. Per the germline V gene, CDR1 is SGHTA and CDR2 is FQGNSA. The CDR3 nucleotides are TGTGCCAGCAGCTTACGGAGGCTTGGCGCCACAGATACGCAGTATTTT. The encoded protein is CASSLRRLGATDTQYF.

The chain couples TRBV7-3 to TRBJ1-2, with TRBD1 as a possible D gene (5 bases). With 3 bases removed from V and 5 bases from J, the gap between germline ends came to 13 bases. Germline V gene sequence: CDR1 SGHTA, CDR2 FQGTGA. This CDR3 contains 14 residues. CDR3 residues: CASSLGGAGYGYTF. CDR3 in DNA: TGTGCCAGCAGCTTGGGAGGGGCGGGATATGGCTACACCTTC.

The genes are TRBV7-2 and TRBJ1-2; TRBD1 matches 7 bases. Germline CDR1 reads SGHTA; CDR2 reads FQGNSA. V dropped 4 bases and J dropped 5; count of bases not matched to a gene: 7. The CDR3 covers 14 residues. The CDR3 coding sequence is TGTGCCAGCAGCTCACGACAGGGAAGATATGGCTACACCTTC. Its translation: CASSSRQGRYGYTF. Full variable domain (outside the CDR3, taken from reference TRBV7-2 and TRBJ1-2): GAGVSQSPSNKVTEKGKDVELRCDPISGHTALYWYRQSLGQGLEFLIYFQGNSAPDKSGLPSDRFSAERTGGSVSTLTIQRTQQEDSAVYLCASSSRQGRYGYTFGSGTRLTVV.

The rearrangement joins TRBV7-6 to TRBJ1-3, with TRBD1 identical over 10 bases. Germline-derived CDR1 and CDR2 are SGHVS and FNYEAQ. V was pared by 4 bases and J by 1 base, with 10 bases of the junction left unmatched. The CDR3 contains 18 residues. CDR3 amino acids: CASSSQPGQGFSGNTIYF. The CDR3 nucleotides are TGTGCCAGCAGCTCCCAACCGGGACAGGGGTTTTCTGGAAACACCATATATTTT.

This chain's CDR3 is CASSLSSGATGGSGNTIYF. CDR3 nucleotide sequence: TGTGCCAGCAGTTTATCCTCGGGGGCAACAGGGGGCTCTGGAAACACCATATATTTT. The J gene is TRBJ1-3, the V gene TRBV28; 8 bases align to TRBD1. Germline V gene data show CDR1 as MDHEN and CDR2 as SYDVKM. The V gene end was trimmed by 1 base and the J gene end by 0 bases; junction bases not matched to a gene: 11. CDR3 length: 19 residues. The variable domain in full, with the rest retrieved from reference TRBV28 and TRBJ1-3, is DVKVTQSSRYLVKRTGEKVFLECVQDMDHENMFWYRQDPGLGLRLIYFSYDVKMKEKGDIPEGYSVSREKKERFSLILESASTNQTSMYLCASSLSSGATGGSGNTIYFGEGSWLTVV.

This CDR3 is CASTDRGREKLFF. The CDR3, as DNA: TGTGCCAGCACAGACAGGGGGAGAGAAAAACTGTTTTTT. The genes are TRBV3-1 (or the pseudogene TRBV3-2) and TRBJ1-4; 9 bases align to TRBD1. The CDR3 totals 13 residues. Germline V gives CDR1 LGHDT, CDR2 YNNKEL (reference sequence). The junction had 5 bases not matched to a gene; V was cut back by 7 bases and J by 8 bases.

This chain links TRBV9 with TRBJ2-5; 9 bases agree with TRBD2. The CDR3 is made up of 18 amino acids. Trimming cost V 0 bases and J 4 bases; bases outside gene matches: 13. From germline, CDR1 is SGDLS and CDR2 YYNGEE. Written as DNA, the CDR3 is TGTGCCAGCAGCGTAGGGGTGTCGGGACTAGCCTTCCGAGAGACCCAGTACTTC. It yields the protein CASSVGVSGLAFRETQYF.

The chain employs TRBV28 and TRBJ2-7, with 10 bases fitting TRBD1. Germline CDR1 MDHEN, CDR2 SYDVKM. The CDR3 has 16 amino acids. J gave up 4 bases and V 4 bases, and 10 bases lay outside the gene matches. DNA of the CDR3: TGTGCCAGCAGTTATCTACCTCGGACAGGGGGGTACGAGCAGTACTTC. It specifies CASSYLPRTGGYEQYF. Looking up the rest from reference TRBV28 and TRBJ2-7 gives the full variable domain: DVKVTQSSRYLVKRTGEKVFLECVQDMDHENMFWYRQDPGLGLRLIYFSYDVKMKEKGDIPEGYSVSREKKERFSLILESASTNQTSMYLCASSYLPRTGGYEQYFGPGTRLTVT.

The V gene is TRBV28, the J gene TRBJ2-7; D perhaps matches TRBD2 (6 bases). The CDR3 contains 15 residues. Trimming cost V 7 bases and J 4 bases, with 20 bases left between them. Per the germline V gene, CDR1 is MDHEN and CDR2 is SYDVKM. CDR3 bases: TGTGCCAGCACCTTAGGGGAGGCAGGGCTGTACGAGCAGTACTTC. This translates into CASTLGEAGLYEQYF.

The CDR3 protein is CAISELSSGETQYF. The DNA of the CDR3 is TGTGCCATCAGTGAGTTGTCTAGCGGCGAGACCCAGTACTTC. The chain is built from TRBV10-3 and TRBJ2-5; 7 bases map to TRBD2. V lost 1 base, J lost 5 bases, and 4 bases stayed unmatched. The germline CDR1 and CDR2 sequences are ENHRY and SYGVKD. The length of the CDR3 is 14 residues.

V is TRBV2 and J is TRBJ2-3; 13 bases map to TRBD2. CDR1 and CDR2 from the germline V gene are SNHLY and FYNNEI. CDR3 length: 18 amino acids. With 6 bases clipped from V and 0 bases from J, the junction kept 9 bases outside the gene matches. The CDR3 DNA reads as TGTGCCAGCAGGCATCTTTGGACTAGCGGGGGTAGCACAGATACGCAGTATTTT. Translated: CASRHLWTSGGSTDTQYF.

The V and J genes are TRBV21-1 and TRBJ1-2; the DNA was not used to check the table's D call, TRBD1. TRBV21-1 is an annotated pseudogene. This CDR3 is built from 14 residues. DNA for the CDR3: TGTGCCAGCACCCCCGGGACAGATTGCTATGGCTACACCTTC. Its protein product is CASTPGTDCYGYTF.

This chain joins TRBV6-5 and TRBJ1-2; TRBD1 might be the D (5 bases). V was pared by 7 bases and J by 1 base, with 10 bases between. Per the germline V gene, CDR1 is MNHEY and CDR2 is SVGAGI. The CDR3 runs to 13 residues. Here the CDR3 DNA reads TGTGCCAGCACCCAGGGCGATAACTATGGCTACACCTTC. Protein product: CASTQGDNYGYTF.

This clone has more than one count but fewer than ten. This rearrangement joins TRBV5-4 to TRBJ1-2; a weak D match, TRBD1 (5 bases). Germline CDR1 SGHNT, CDR2 YYREEE (reference sequence). There are 14 residues in the CDR3. Trimming shortened V by 6 bases and J by 6 bases, and 18 bases separated the two germline ends. CDR3 DNA: TGTGCCAGCACCTGGGAATCCAGGGATAATGGCTACACCTTC. Protein sequence: CASTWESRDNGYTF.

The genes are TRBV5-1 and TRBJ2-3; 11 nucleotides align to TRBD2. CDR3 length: 17 residues. The germline CDR1 and CDR2 sequences are SGHRS and YFSETQ. V lost 1 base and J lost 0; bases outside the gene matches: 4. The CDR3 is CASSLTSGGTSTDTQYF. CDR3 DNA: TGCGCCAGCAGCTTGACTAGCGGGGGTACTAGCACAGATACGCAGTATTTT. The complete variable domain, with remaining parts taken from reference TRBV5-1 and TRBJ2-3, reads KAGVTQTPRYLIKTRGQQVTLSCSPISGHRSVSWYQQTPGQGLQFLFEYFSETQRNKGNFPGRFSGRQFSNSRSEMNVSTLELGDSALYLCASSLTSGGTSTDTQYFGPGTRLTVL.

The rearrangement joins TRBV29-1 to TRBJ2-1; 7 bases map to TRBD1. Unmatched junction bases numbered 4, after V lost 7 bases and J lost 7 bases. In germline, CDR1 is SQVTM, CDR2 ANQGSEA. The CDR3 spans 11 residues. CDR3 amino acids: CSGGQWNEQFF. CDR3 nucleotide sequence: TGCAGCGGGGGACAGTGGAATGAGCAGTTCTTC.

The genes are TRBV4-3 and TRBJ1-6, with a possible D match to TRBD1 (6 bases). The CDR3 is 18 residues long. V lost 1 base and J lost 5, with 18 bases in between. Germline V gives CDR1 LGHNA, CDR2 YSLEER. The chain's CDR3 is CASSQGGGGAANNSPLHF. CDR3 DNA: TGCGCCAGCAGCCAAGGAGGGGGAGGGGCCGCTAATAATTCACCCCTCCACTTT.

The rearrangement links TRBV10-3 to TRBJ2-3; 9 nucleotides match TRBD1. This CDR3 is built from 15 residues. J gave up 4 bases and V 2 bases, and 4 bases lay outside the gene matches. Per the germline V gene, CDR1 is ENHRY and CDR2 is SYGVKD. The CDR3 nucleotides are TGTGCCATCAGTGAGCGAGGACAGGGGTCAGATACGCAGTATTTT. This translates into CAISERGQGSDTQYF.

This clone appeared a single time. The chain recombines TRBV2 with TRBJ1-1; tentative D call: TRBD1 (5 bases). Germline CDR1 SNHLY, CDR2 FYNNEI. The CDR3 spans 13 residues. CDR3 DNA: TGTGCTGCGGGGGTGGATGTGAACACTGAAGCTTTCTTT. It encodes CAAGVDVNTEAFF.

J is TRBJ2-1 and V is TRBV10-2; a possible D gene is TRBD1 (5 bases). The CDR3 has 13 amino acids. Deletions cut 7 bases from V and 6 bases from J, with 13 bases between. Per germline, CDR1 WSHSY and CDR2 SAAADI. CDR3: CASILTESNEQFF. In DNA form, the CDR3 reads TGCGCCAGCATTCTGACAGAATCCAATGAGCAGTTCTTC.

The chain carries TRBV5-1 and TRBJ2-4, with 8 bases aligning to TRBD1. Trimming took 0 bases from V and 1 from J; bases not matched to a gene: 0. This CDR3 has 15 amino acids. The germline gives CDR1 SGHRS, CDR2 YFSETQ. The CDR3 region has the DNA TGCGCCAGCAGCTTGGGACAGGGGGCCAAAAACATTCAGTACTTC. This gives the protein CASSLGQGAKNIQYF.

The chain uses TRBV7-9 and TRBJ1-2; the D gene is possibly TRBD1 (6 bases). The CDR3 sequence is 15 residues long. Germline V gene lookup returns CDR1 SEHNR and CDR2 FQNEAQ (reference sequence). The V and J ends lost 4 bases and 3 bases respectively, with 15 bases between them. The CDR3 DNA reads as TGTGCCAGCAGCTCCCTGCAGGGGAGGGACTATGGCTACACCTTC. Its translation is CASSSLQGRDYGYTF.

J is TRBJ2-2 and V is TRBV7-9, with D possibly matching TRBD2 (6 bases). Trimming took off 6 bases at V and 0 bases at J, with 17 bases between the two ends. CDR1 and CDR2 from the germline V gene are SEHNR and FQNEAQ (reference sequence). This CDR3 has 17 amino acids. The CDR3 here is CASRPSLGGANTGELFF. DNA for the CDR3: TGTGCCAGCAGGCCCTCCCTTGGCGGGGCGAACACCGGGGAGCTGTTTTTT.

The chain carries TRBV28 and TRBJ1-5, with D hard to call. CDR1 MDHEN and CDR2 SYDVKM come from the germline V gene. Trimming removed 4 bases at V and 3 bases at J, with 13 bases between. CDR3 length equals 15 residues. Here the CDR3 reads CASSSTESLNQPQHF. CDR3 sequence (DNA): TGTGCCAGCAGTTCCACAGAGTCCCTCAATCAGCCCCAGCATTTT.

CDR3 nucleotides: TGTGCCAGCAGTGAGGGGGCGAATCAGCCCCAGCATTTT. Its translation is CASSEGANQPQHF. The V gene is TRBV6-4, the J gene TRBJ1-5, with D possibly matching TRBD1 (6 bases). The length of the CDR3 is 13 residues. From germline, CDR1 is MRHNA and CDR2 SNTAGT. V gave up 3 bases and J gave up 4 bases, with 7 bases separating them.